This passage covers 4 T cell receptor beta chains from one sample sequenced in a study of control samples from healthy donors and cancer patients. The method was immunoSEQ multiplex PCR; TCRdb's version includes in-frame clones alone and lacks a portion of them. The sample records around 180,000 clones, more than 85% being singletons. The specimen was blood. Source of these receptors: a woman in her thirties or forties in good health.

J is TRBJ2-3 and V is TRBV5-1, with 7 bases matching TRBD2. The CDR3 is 14 amino acids. CDR1 is SGHRS, CDR2 YFSETQ, per germline. V lost 2 bases to trimming and J lost 1 base; unmatched junction nucleotides: 1. CDR3 bases: TGCGCCAGCAGCTTTGCGGGGGGCACAGATACGCAGTATTTT. Translated: CASSFAGGTDTQYF.

The chain uses TRBV5-1 and TRBJ1-5; TRBD1 agrees at 10 bases. The junction had 7 bases not matched to a gene; V was cut back by 4 bases and J by 0 bases. Germline CDR1 is SGHRS and CDR2 is YFSETQ. This CDR3 has 17 amino acids. The CDR3 reads CASSPAGTGDSNQPQHF. CDR3 in DNA: TGCGCCAGCAGCCCGGCAGGGACAGGGGATAGCAATCAGCCCCAGCATTTT.

V gene TRBV7-9 combines with J gene TRBJ2-1; D is unresolved. The V and J ends lost 0 bases and 7 bases respectively, with 13 bases between them. Per germline, CDR1 SEHNR and CDR2 FQNEAQ (reference sequence). The CDR3 sequence is 15 residues long. The CDR3 here is CASSLALGSLNEQFF. In nucleotides, the CDR3 is TGTGCCAGCAGCTTAGCGCTGGGATCCTTAAATGAGCAGTTCTTC.

The gene calls are TRBV5-6 and TRBJ1-2, with a tentative D call TRBD1 (5 bases). Germline CDR1 SGHDT, CDR2 YYEEEE. The CDR3 consists of 16 residues. The V gene lost 4 bases and the J gene lost 6 bases, with 22 bases spanning the gap. The CDR3 spells CASSNIGARVKDGYTF. CDR3 sequence (DNA): TGTGCCAGCAGCAACATCGGCGCCAGGGTCAAAGATGGCTACACCTTC.